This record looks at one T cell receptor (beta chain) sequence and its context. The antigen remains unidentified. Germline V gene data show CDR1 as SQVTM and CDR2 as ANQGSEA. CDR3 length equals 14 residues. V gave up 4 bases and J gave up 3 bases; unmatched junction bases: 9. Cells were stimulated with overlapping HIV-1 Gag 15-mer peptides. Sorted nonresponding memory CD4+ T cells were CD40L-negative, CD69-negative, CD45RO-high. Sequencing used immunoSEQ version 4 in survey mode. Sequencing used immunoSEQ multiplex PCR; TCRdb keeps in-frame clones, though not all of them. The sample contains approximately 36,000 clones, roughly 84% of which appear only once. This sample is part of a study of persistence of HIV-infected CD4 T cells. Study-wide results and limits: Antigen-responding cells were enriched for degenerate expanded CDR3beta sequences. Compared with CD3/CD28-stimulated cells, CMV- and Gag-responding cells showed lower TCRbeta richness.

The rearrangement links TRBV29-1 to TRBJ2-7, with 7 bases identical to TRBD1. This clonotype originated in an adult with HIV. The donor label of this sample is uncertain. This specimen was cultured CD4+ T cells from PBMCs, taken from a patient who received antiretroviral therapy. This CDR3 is CSVAREQGNYEQYF. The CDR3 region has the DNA TGCAGCGTTGCCCGCGAACAGGGGAACTACGAGCAGTACTTC.